This record looks at one T cell receptor (beta chain) sequence and its context. This clonotype was found a few times. The antigen this receptor binds is unknown. No much larger clone is present one base from it, and per-base qualities are unavailable. This record comes from a study of T cells after yellow fever vaccination (dated by TCRdb to the late 2010s). With respect to the entire study: The SMART-Seq v4 Ultra Low Input RNA kit was used to prepare libraries from fractions with low cell numbers. To follow T-cell clones before and after both primary and booster YFV17D yellow fever vaccination, bulk TCR alpha and beta repertoires underwent longitudinal sequencing. Two healthy male donors, one aged 18 to 29 and one aged 30 to 40 years, were included in the cohort. Bulk PBMC replicates and cell subsets were isolated from blood drawn at multiple timepoints before and after both primary and secondary immunization.

Beyond this particular receptor, the publication reports: Computational filtering was needed because FACS-sorted repertoires could contain abundant contaminating clonotypes from the bulk population. The study included only two donors, which limits how far the findings can be generalized. A small fraction of clonotypes appeared in both the CD4 and CD8 compartments, likely as a result of convergent recombination. The secondary T-cell response was found to be weaker but faster than the primary response, with a peak reached on day 5 rather than on day 15. Most clones expanded after primary vaccination were re-detected after the booster (around 96% of CD4 and roughly 85% of CD8), suggesting broad memory maintenance.

TCR cDNA was made using 5'RACE template switching, a step that added a universal primer site and unique molecular identifiers. Priming for cDNA synthesis came from both the TCR alpha and TCR beta constant segments. Library amplification involved two PCR steps, and the second step added sample barcodes and sequencing adapters. Libraries were sequenced on Illumina HiSeq 2500 (2x100 bp) or NovaSeq (2x150 bp). In the paper's pipeline: Demultiplexing of reads and collapsing into UMI consensus sequences were performed with MIGEC, and V(D)J alignment was carried out with MiXCR. Using edgeR on replicate PBMC samples, clonotypes were called vaccine-responding if FDR was below 0.01 and the log2 fold change was above 5 up to day 15. CD4 or CD8 identity was assigned to each bulk clonotype according to whether the clonotype was present at higher abundance in the sequenced CD4 repertoire or the sequenced CD8 repertoire. TCRdb ran its own pipeline on the public reads, namely fastp trimming at Q25 and MiXCR clone calling, and kept in-frame beta chains. One record per CDR3 amino acid sequence lists the most common genes and DNA. In this record, the V and J calls reflect TCRdb's handling and not the investigators' own analysis. The sample yields 300,000 to 400,000 distinct CDR3 sequences; 7% to 10% were counted once. The top ten clonotypes cover approximately 15% of the sample.

Reading from cysteine to phenylalanine, the CDR3 counts 14 amino acids. The read is trimmed to its CDR3 DNA, 42 bases read in frame from base 1. From the germline V gene, CDR1 is MGHRA and CDR2 is YSYEKL. The junction carries 12 bases between V and J, which are trimmed by 1 base and 6 bases respectively. The treatment or condition label here, explained by the study, means: live attenuated yellow fever vaccine strain. At every blood-draw timepoint, two biological replicates of bulk PBMCs were collected. A standard Ficoll-Paque protocol was used to isolate PBMCs from peripheral blood. RNA was extracted with TriZol from bulk PBMCs, CD4 and CD8 fractions, and dextramer-positive and dextramer-negative fractions.

The clonotype comes from a young man who received the YFV17D yellow fever vaccine. The V and J segments used are TRBV4-1 and TRBJ1-2, with the D gene uncertain. Material: PBMCs, obtained about 49 days after the first yellow fever vaccination. The sequence in DNA is TGCGCCAGCAGCCAAGGTGTTCAAAGGAATGGCTACACCTTC. It encodes CASSQGVQRNGYTF.